This T cell receptor (beta chain) was recovered during a study of cytomegalovirus exposure and HLA in healthy donors. Germline CDR1 reads SNHLY; CDR2 reads FYNNEI. The V end was cut by 10 bases, the J end by 2 bases, with 21 bases between. This CDR3 is 16 amino acids long. A multiplex PCR was run with 60 Vbeta primers and 13 Jbeta primers. Assay: immunoSEQ multiplex PCR; the TCRdb copy retains only in-frame clones and omits some. The table lists 95,000 to 120,000 clones, 67% of them singletons. Sequencing used PBMCs. The V and J genes are TRBV2 and TRBJ2-1, with a tentative D call TRBD2 (6 bases). The TCR sequence derives from a man aged 18 to 30 in good health and CMV-seropositive. The CDR3 DNA reads as TGTGCCACTCAGCCCATCGGGACGGGAGCCTACAATGAGCAGTTCTTC. Its protein product is CATQPIGTGAYNEQFF.